This T cell receptor (beta chain) was sequenced for a study of glioma-infiltrating T cells (dated by TCRdb to about 2016). Background for the entire study: Glioma tissue, non-neoplastic brain tissue and matched peripheral blood mononuclear cells were used as sources from which TCR alpha- and beta-chain repertoires were sequenced. To measure how far tissue and blood T-cell populations diverged, each tissue-infiltrating repertoire was compared against the peripheral blood repertoire of the same patient. Three low-grade glioma patients, several primary glioblastoma patients, and three non-glioma patients who contributed non-neoplastic brain tissue made up the paired cohort. Summary of the overall study and its limitations: Small numbers underpinned the group comparisons: under ten glioblastoma patients, three low-grade glioma patients and three non-neoplastic patients. VJ-independent divergence between tissue and blood was found to be below expectation in non-neoplastic patients but above expectation in all gliomas, particularly low-grade gliomas. Very few CDR3 sequences were found to be shared between tissue and blood, and this scarcity was attributed to high CDR3 diversity and limited sampling.

As to this clonotype: Its antigen is not yet known. A clone one base away is much larger, so this may be a read error.

The CDR3 numbers 15 residues from cysteine through phenylalanine. The entry retains the CDR3 DNA only, 45 bases that are in frame from base 1. CDR1 LNHDA and CDR2 SQIVND were looked up in the germline V gene (reference sequence). A distance of 18 bases separates the germline ends of V and J, which lose 8 bases and 4 bases respectively. The iRepertoire nested amplicon-rescue multiplex PCR (arm-PCR) platform was used to amplify TCR alpha and beta CDR3 regions from RNA. One-step reverse transcription and amplification used roughly 100-400 ng of tissue mRNA or PBMC total RNA as input. Following bead purification, Illumina adapters were added by a secondary multiplex PCR, and the libraries were gel-purified between 200 and 400 bp. Libraries carried internal 6-nucleotide barcodes used for demultiplexing. Sequencing of the libraries was done on an Illumina MiSeq using 2x220 or 2x250 nucleotide paired-end reads. Turning to the authors' computational methods: FLASH 1.2.11 was used to merge paired reads, and BWA-MEM then aligned the reads to the GRCh37 human genome before TRA and TRB reads were extracted. An IMGT-derived reference of cassette sequences and CDR3 motifs, with pseudogenes included, was used for V and J assignment. Reads were translated in three frames, and productive CDR3s were defined by a C…FGXG motif without stop codons. Clonotypes were defined as unique combinations of V-J cassette pair and CDR3 amino acid sequence. Reads were filtered by Hamming distance, with the threshold set by the sequence error rate of each sample in mapped regions. In-frame beta chains were kept once TCRdb had trimmed the public reads at Q25 with fastp and called clones with MiXCR. Each entry is one CDR3 protein sequence, shown with its most common DNA and genes. TCRdb assigned the V and J calls; the authors' analysis was not used. Within this sample are fewer than 200,000 distinct CDR3 sequences, with roughly a third of them counted one time only. About 19% of the sample belongs to the ten largest clones.

The rearrangement joined TRBV19 to TRBJ2-1, with no confident D gene call. The clonotype originates from a human donor with low-grade glioma or glioblastoma, undergoing nonglioma brain surgery, or in good health (not recorded which). The material sequenced was glioma tissue, nonneoplastic brain tissue, or PBMCs (not recorded which). The nucleotide sequence reads as follows: TGTGCCAGTGCCCCTTCGCTGGAGAGATACAATGAGCAGTTCTTC. It codes for CASAPSLERYNEQFF. Beyond the CDR3, the reference TRBV19 and TRBJ2-1 genes provide the residues; the full variable domain reads: DGGITQSPKYLFRKEGQNVTLSCEQNLNHDAMYWYRQDPGQGLRLIYYSQIVNDFQKGDIAEGYSVSREKKESFPLTVTSAQKNPTAFYLCASAPSLERYNEQFFGPGTRLTVL.